The entry below gives a single T cell receptor (beta chain) sequence along with its context. Its antigen is unidentified. J lost 4 bases, V lost 1 base, and 6 bases had no gene match. This CDR3 comprises 17 residues. Germline V gene data show CDR1 as SGHTA and CDR2 as FQGNSA. This PCR relied on a set of 60 Vbeta primers and 13 Jbeta primers. TCRdb keeps only in-frame clones here, not all; method: immunoSEQ multiplex PCR. This sample has about 200,000 clones, with 87% found just once. This sample is drawn from a study of cytomegalovirus exposure and HLA in healthy donors. Notes on the study in general: Associated with HLA alleles at 0.05 false discovery rate in a later analysis were some 16,000 TCR beta sequences. TCR beta sequences reportedly predicted most subjects' HLA-A and HLA-B alleles accurately. Among TCR sequences, most were rare, though some public TCRs appeared in many donors.

Material for sequencing was PBMCs. This receptor was taken from a man aged 30 to 39 in good health and CMV-seronegative. V gene TRBV7-2 combines with J gene TRBJ2-5, with 13 bases lining up with TRBD2. DNA of the CDR3: TGTGCCAGCAGCTTAGGGGGACTAGCGGGGCGAGGAGAGACCCAGTACTTC. This encodes CASSLGGLAGRGETQYF.